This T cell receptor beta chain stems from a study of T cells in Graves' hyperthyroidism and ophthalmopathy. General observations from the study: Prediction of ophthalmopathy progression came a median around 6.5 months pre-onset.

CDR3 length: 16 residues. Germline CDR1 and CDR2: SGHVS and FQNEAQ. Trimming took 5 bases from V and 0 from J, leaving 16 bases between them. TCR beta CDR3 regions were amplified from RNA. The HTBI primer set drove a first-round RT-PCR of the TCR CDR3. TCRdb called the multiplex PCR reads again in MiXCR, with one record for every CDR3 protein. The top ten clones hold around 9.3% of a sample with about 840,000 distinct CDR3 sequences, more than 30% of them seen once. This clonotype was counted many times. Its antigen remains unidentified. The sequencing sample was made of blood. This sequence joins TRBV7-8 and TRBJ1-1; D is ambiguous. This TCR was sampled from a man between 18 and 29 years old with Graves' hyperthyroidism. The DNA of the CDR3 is TGTGCCAGCAGCGCTTACACCACAAGGATGAACACTGAAGCTTTCTTT. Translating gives CASSAYTTRMNTEAFF.